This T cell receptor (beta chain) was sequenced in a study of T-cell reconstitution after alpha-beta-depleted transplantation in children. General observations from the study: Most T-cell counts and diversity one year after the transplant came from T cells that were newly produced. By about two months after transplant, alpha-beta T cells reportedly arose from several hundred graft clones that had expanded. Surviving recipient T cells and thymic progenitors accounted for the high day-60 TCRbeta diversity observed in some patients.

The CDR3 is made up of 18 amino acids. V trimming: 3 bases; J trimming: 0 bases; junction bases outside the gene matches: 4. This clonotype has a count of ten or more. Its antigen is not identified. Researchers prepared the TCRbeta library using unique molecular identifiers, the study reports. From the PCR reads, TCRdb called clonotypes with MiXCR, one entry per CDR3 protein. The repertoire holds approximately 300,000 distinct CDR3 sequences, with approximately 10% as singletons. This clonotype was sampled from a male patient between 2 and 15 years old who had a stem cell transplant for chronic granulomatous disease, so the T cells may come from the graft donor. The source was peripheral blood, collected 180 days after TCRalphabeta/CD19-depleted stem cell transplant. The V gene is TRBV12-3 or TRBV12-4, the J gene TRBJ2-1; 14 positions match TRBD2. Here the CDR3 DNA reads TGTGCCAGCAGTTTGAGGACTAGCGGGGGGAACTCCTACAATGAGCAGTTCTTC. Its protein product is CASSLRTSGGNSYNEQFF.